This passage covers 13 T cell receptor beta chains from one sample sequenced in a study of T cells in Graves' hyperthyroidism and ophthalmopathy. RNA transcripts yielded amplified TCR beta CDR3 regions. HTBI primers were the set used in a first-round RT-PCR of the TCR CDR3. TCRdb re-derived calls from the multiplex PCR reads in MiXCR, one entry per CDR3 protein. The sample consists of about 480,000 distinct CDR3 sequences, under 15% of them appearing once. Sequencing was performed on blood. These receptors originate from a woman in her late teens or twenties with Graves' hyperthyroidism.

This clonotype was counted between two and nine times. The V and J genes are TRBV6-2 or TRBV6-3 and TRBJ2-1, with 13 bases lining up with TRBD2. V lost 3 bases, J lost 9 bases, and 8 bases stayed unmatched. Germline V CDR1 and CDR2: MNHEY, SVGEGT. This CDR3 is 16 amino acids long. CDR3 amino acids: CASSYSRTSGSFEQFF. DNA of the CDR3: TGTGCCAGCAGTTATTCTCGGACTAGCGGGAGCTTTGAGCAGTTCTTC.

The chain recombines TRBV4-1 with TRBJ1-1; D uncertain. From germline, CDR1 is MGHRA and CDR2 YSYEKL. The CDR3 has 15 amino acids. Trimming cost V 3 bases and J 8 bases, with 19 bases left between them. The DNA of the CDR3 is TGCGCCAGCAGCCAGGCAGTGAGTCTATCGGTAGAAGCTTTCTTT. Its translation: CASSQAVSLSVEAFF.

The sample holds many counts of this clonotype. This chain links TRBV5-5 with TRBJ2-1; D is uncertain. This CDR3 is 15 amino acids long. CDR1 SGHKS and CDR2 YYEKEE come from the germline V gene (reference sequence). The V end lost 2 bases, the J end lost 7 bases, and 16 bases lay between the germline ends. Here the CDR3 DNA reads TGTGCCAGCAGCTTCTATGCCGCCCTCATAAATGAGCAGTTCTTC. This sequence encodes CASSFYAALINEQFF.

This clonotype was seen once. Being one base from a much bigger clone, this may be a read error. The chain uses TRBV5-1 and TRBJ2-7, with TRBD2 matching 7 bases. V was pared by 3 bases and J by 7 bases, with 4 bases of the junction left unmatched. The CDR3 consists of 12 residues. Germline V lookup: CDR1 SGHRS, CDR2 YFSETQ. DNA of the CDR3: TGCGCCAGCAGCTCCCCGGGGGGTGAGCAGTACTTC. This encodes CASSSPGGEQYF.

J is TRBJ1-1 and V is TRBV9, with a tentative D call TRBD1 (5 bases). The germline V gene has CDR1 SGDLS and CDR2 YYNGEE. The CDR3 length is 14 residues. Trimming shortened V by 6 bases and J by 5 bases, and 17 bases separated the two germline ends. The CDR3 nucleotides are TGTGCCAGCAACCCAACCGGGGCTGAGACTGAAGCTTTCTTT. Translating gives CASNPTGAETEAFF.

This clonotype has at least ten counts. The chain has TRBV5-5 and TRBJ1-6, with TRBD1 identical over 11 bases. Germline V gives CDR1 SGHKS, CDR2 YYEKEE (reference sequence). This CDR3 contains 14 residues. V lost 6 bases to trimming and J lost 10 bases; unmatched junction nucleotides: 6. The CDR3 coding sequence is TGTGCCAGCAAACTGGGGACAGGGGGATCACCCCTCCACTTT. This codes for CASKLGTGGSPLHF.

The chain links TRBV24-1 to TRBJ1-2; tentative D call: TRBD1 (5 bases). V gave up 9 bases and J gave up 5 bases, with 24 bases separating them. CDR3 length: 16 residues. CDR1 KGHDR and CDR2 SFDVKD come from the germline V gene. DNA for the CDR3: TGTGCCACCTCAATCATCGCCGGGGCGTCCCCTTATGGCTACACCTTC. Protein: CATSIIAGASPYGYTF.

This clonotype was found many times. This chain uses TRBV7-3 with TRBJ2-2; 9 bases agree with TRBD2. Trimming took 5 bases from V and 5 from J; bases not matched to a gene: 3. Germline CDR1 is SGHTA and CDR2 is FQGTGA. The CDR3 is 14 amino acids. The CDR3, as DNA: TGTGCCAGCAGCCCGACTAGCGGTACCGGGGAGCTGTTTTTT. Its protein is CASSPTSGTGELFF.

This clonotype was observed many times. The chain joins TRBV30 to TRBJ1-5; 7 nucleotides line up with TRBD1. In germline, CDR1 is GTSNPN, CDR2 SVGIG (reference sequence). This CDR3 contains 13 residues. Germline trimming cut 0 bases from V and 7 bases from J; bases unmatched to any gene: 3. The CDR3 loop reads CAWSVAGGQPQHF. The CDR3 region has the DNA TGTGCCTGGAGTGTAGCAGGGGGGCAGCCCCAGCATTTT. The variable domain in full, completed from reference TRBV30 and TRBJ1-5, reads SQTIHQWPATLVQPVGSPLSLECTVEGTSNPNLYWYRQAAGRGLQLLFYSVGIGQISSEVPQNLSASRPQDRQFILSSKKLLLSDSGFYLCAWSVAGGQPQHFGDGTRLSIL.

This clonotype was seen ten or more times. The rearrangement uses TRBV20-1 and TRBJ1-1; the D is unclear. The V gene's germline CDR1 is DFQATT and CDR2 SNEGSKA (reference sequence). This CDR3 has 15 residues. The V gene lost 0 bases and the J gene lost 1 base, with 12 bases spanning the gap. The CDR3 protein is CSARDLDLGNTEAFF. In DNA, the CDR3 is TGCAGTGCTAGAGACCTGGACTTGGGGAACACTGAAGCTTTCTTT.

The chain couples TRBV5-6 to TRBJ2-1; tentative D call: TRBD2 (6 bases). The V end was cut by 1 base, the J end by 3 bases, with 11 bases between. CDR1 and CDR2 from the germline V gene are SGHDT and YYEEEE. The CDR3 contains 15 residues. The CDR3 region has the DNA TGTGCCAGCAGCTTGTGGGAGGCCAACTACAATGAGCAGTTCTTC. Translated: CASSLWEANYNEQFF.

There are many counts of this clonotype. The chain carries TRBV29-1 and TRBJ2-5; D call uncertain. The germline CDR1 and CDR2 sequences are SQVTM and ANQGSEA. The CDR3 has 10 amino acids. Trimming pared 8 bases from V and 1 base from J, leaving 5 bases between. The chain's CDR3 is CSTFQETQYF. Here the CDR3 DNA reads TGCAGCACCTTCCAAGAGACCCAGTACTTC.

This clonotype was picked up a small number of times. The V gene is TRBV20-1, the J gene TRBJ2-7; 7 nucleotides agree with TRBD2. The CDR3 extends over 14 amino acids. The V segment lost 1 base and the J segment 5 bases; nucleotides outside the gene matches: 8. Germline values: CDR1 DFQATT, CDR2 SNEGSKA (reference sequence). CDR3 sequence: CSARGGGSPHEQYF. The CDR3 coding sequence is TGCAGTGCTAGAGGGGGCGGGAGTCCCCACGAGCAGTACTTC.